Presented here are 10 T cell receptor beta chains from one specimen sequenced in a study of blood T cell repertoires in COVID-19. Some clones are missing from TCRdb's copy, which holds only in-frame ones; the method was immunoSEQ multiplex PCR. The sample has about 18,000 clones; about 87% are singletons. Sequencing used peripheral blood. Every receptor here comes from a human donor in a cohort sampled during active COVID-19. The donor label of this sample is uncertain.

The chain uses TRBV7-9 and TRBJ2-3, with a possible D match to TRBD2 (5 bases). From germline, CDR1 is SEHNR and CDR2 FQNEAQ (reference sequence). The CDR3 has 14 residues. The V end was cut by 8 bases, the J end by 2 bases, with 14 bases between. The CDR3 loop reads CASVPAGNTDTQYF. The CDR3 DNA reads TGTGCCAGCGTCCCGGCGGGTAACACAGATACGCAGTATTTT.

This clone was seen a handful of times. J is TRBJ2-5 and V is TRBV7-2; 7 nucleotides align to TRBD2. There are 16 residues in the CDR3. Germline CDR1 and CDR2: SGHTA and FQGNSA. J gave up 2 bases and V 2 bases, and 8 bases lay outside the gene matches. CDR3 region: CASSLSRTRSQETQYF. The CDR3 DNA is TGTGCCAGCAGCTTATCTAGGACTAGATCGCAAGAGACCCAGTACTTC.

This sequence joins TRBV5-1 and TRBJ2-5; weak D call: TRBD1 (6 bases). The CDR3 extends over 14 amino acids. With 2 bases removed from V and 5 bases from J, the gap between germline ends came to 13 bases. Germline V gives CDR1 SGHRS, CDR2 YFSETQ. CDR3 region: CASSFRQDGETQYF. CDR3 nucleotides: TGCGCCAGCAGCTTTAGACAGGATGGGGAGACCCAGTACTTC. Combining the CDR3 with reference TRBV5-1 and TRBJ2-5 gives the whole variable domain KAGVTQTPRYLIKTRGQQVTLSCSPISGHRSVSWYQQTPGQGLQFLFEYFSETQRNKGNFPGRFSGRQFSNSRSEMNVSTLELGDSALYLCASSFRQDGETQYFGPGTRLLVL.

This chain uses TRBV4-1 with TRBJ1-1; D might be TRBD1 (6 bases). Trimming removed 0 bases from V and 1 base from J, with 9 bases in between. The germline V gene encodes CDR1 MGHRA and CDR2 YSYEKL. The CDR3 spans 15 residues. CDR3 DNA: TGCGCCAGCAGCCAAGACCAGACAGGGAACACTGAAGCTTTCTTT. Its translation: CASSQDQTGNTEAFF.

This chain connects TRBV19 to TRBJ1-2; D is undetermined. V lost 4 bases to trimming and J lost 2 bases, with 5 bases between them. CDR1 LNHDA and CDR2 SQIVND come from the germline V gene (reference sequence). The CDR3 runs 12 residues. The CDR3 protein is CASSSRNYGYTF. The CDR3 DNA reads TGTGCCAGTAGTAGCCGGAACTATGGCTACACCTTC. Supplemented by reference TRBV19 and TRBJ1-2, the full variable domain reads DGGITQSPKYLFRKEGQNVTLSCEQNLNHDAMYWYRQDPGQGLRLIYYSQIVNDFQKGDIAEGYSVSREKKESFPLTVTSAQKNPTAFYLCASSSRNYGYTFGSGTRLTVV.

The J gene is TRBJ1-1, the V gene TRBV30; 9 bases match TRBD1. V dropped 3 bases and J dropped 2; count of bases not matched to a gene: 7. The V gene's germline CDR1 is GTSNPN and CDR2 SVGIG (reference sequence). The CDR3 is 15 residues long. In nucleotides, the CDR3 is TGTGCCTGGAGAATAAGGGACAGGGAAAACACTGAAGCTTTCTTT. Its translation: CAWRIRDRENTEAFF.

The CDR3 bases are TGTGCCAGAAGCCCTCGGTTCGGTGAGCAGTTCTTC. As protein: CARSPRFGEQFF. J is TRBJ2-1 and V is TRBV5-3; D remains ambiguous. TRBV5-3 qualifies as an ORF whose function is uncertain. The CDR3 loop spans 12 amino acids. With 4 bases removed from V and 9 bases from J, the gap between germline ends came to 11 bases.

The chain is built from TRBV11-2 and TRBJ2-5; 7 nucleotides agree with TRBD2. CDR1 and CDR2 (germline): SGHAT, FQNNGV. This CDR3 region has 15 residues. J gave up 0 bases and V 4 bases, and 5 bases lay outside the gene matches. The CDR3 DNA sequence: TGTGCCAGCAGCTCCGGGGGGAAGTACCAAGAGACCCAGTACTTC. This encodes CASSSGGKYQETQYF.

The J gene is TRBJ1-1, the V gene TRBV7-2; D remains ambiguous. Trimming cost V 5 bases and J 3 bases, with 10 bases left between them. The CDR3 is 13 residues long. Germline values: CDR1 SGHTA, CDR2 FQGNSA. As DNA, the CDR3 is TGTGCCAGCAGCCCCCGGAGGGACACTGAAGCTTTCTTT. Its translation is CASSPRRDTEAFF.

The rearrangement joins TRBV2 to TRBJ2-7; D gene unclear. This CDR3 has 13 amino acids. Germline CDR1 reads SNHLY; CDR2 reads FYNNEI. The V gene lost 2 bases and the J gene lost 2 bases, with 7 bases spanning the gap. The CDR3 DNA follows: TGTGCCAGCAGTGAAAAGTCTACCTACGAGCAGTACTTC. Its translation: CASSEKSTYEQYF.